The 29 T cell receptor beta chains below all came from one sample that was sequenced in a study of CD8+ T cells in alopecia areata. As the sequencing template, cDNA was produced by extracting RNA and reverse transcribing it. The protocol was immunoSEQ multiplex PCR, while the TCRdb copy is restricted to in-frame clones and leaves out a portion. The sample lists some 95,000 clones, about 40% seen once, with around 0.8% in the top ten. The sequencing input was CD4+ T cells sorted from blood. The source is a human donor with alopecia areata.

The V gene is TRBV12-5, the J gene TRBJ1-1; a weak D match, TRBD1 (6 bases). The germline V and J ends were trimmed by 3 bases and 0 bases, with 11 bases remaining between them. In germline, CDR1 is LGHNT, CDR2 FRNRAP. There are 15 residues in the CDR3. The CDR3 DNA follows: TGTGCTAGTGGTTTCGGGGGGGCCCTGAACACTGAAGCTTTCTTT. Translated: CASGFGGALNTEAFF.

The chain links TRBV29-1 to TRBJ2-7; tentatively, D is TRBD1 or TRBD2 (6 bases each). The germline gives CDR1 SQVTM, CDR2 ANQGSEA. The CDR3 length is 15 residues. V lost 5 bases to trimming and J lost 5 bases, with 22 bases between them. CDR3 coding DNA: TGCAGCGTTACCATCCGGGGGCGTGAGAGCAACGAGCAGTACTTC. Encoded protein: CSVTIRGRESNEQYF.

This clone was seen only a few times. This chain uses TRBV14 with TRBJ2-1; a weak D match, TRBD1 (5 bases). V gave up 8 bases and J gave up 8 bases, with 13 bases separating them. The CDR3 length is 12 residues. Germline lookup yields CDR1 SGHDN and CDR2 FVKESK. CDR3 in amino acids: CASGARAHEQFF. The CDR3 coding sequence is TGTGCCAGCGGTGCCAGGGCCCATGAGCAGTTCTTC.

This chain links TRBV4-1 with TRBJ2-2; D not resolved. The V end lost 1 base, the J end lost 7 bases, and 16 bases lay between the germline ends. The CDR3 consists of 16 residues. CDR1 and CDR2 (germline): MGHRA, YSYEKL. The CDR3 sequence: CASSQVERALSGELFF. Here the CDR3 DNA reads TGCGCCAGCAGCCAAGTGGAAAGGGCTCTTAGCGGGGAGCTGTTTTTT.

This clone has just a few counts. The chain carries TRBV20-1 and TRBJ1-2; D remains ambiguous. The germline V and J ends were trimmed by 5 bases and 4 bases, with 8 bases remaining between them. The CDR3 length is 11 residues. Germline V gene lookup returns CDR1 DFQATT and CDR2 SNEGSKA (reference sequence). The CDR3 DNA follows: TGCAGTGCTTCGCCATCCTATGGCTACACCTTC. This codes for CSASPSYGYTF.

This clone was counted between two and nine times. This chain uses TRBV7-6 with TRBJ2-3; 13 bases match TRBD2. The V segment lost 4 bases and the J segment 1 base; nucleotides outside the gene matches: 2. The CDR3 extends over 16 amino acids. Germline V lookup: CDR1 SGHVS, CDR2 FNYEAQ. CDR3 bases: TGTGCCAGCAGCTCCGGGACTAGCGGGGGCACAGATACGCAGTATTTT. Protein sequence: CASSSGTSGGTDTQYF.

The chain uses TRBV6-5 and TRBJ2-3, with D perhaps matching TRBD2 (5 bases). The germline V gene has CDR1 MNHEY and CDR2 SVGAGI. This CDR3 spans 13 amino acids. With 4 bases removed from V and 7 bases from J, the gap between germline ends came to 12 bases. The DNA of the CDR3 is TGTGCCAGCAGTTCAGAAGCGGCGCATACGCAGTATTTT. This sequence encodes CASSSEAAHTQYF.

This chain's CDR3 is CASSPTGGVEKLFF. CDR3 bases: TGCGCCAGCAGCCCGACAGGGGGCGTTGAAAAACTGTTTTTT. The chain carries TRBV5-1 and TRBJ1-4; 10 bases fit TRBD1. The CDR3 has 14 amino acids. J lost 7 bases, V lost 4 bases, and 4 bases had no gene match. Germline V gene lookup returns CDR1 SGHRS and CDR2 YFSETQ.

This clone was seen a handful of times. The V call is TRBV6-5, the J call TRBJ2-4; possibly TRBD1 for D (5 bases). Trimming took off 0 bases at V and 6 bases at J, with 9 bases between the two ends. Germline lookup yields CDR1 MNHEY and CDR2 SVGAGI. CDR3 length: 14 residues. CDR3 sequence (DNA): TGTGCCAGCAGTTACTCGTACCAGGGAAACATTCAGTACTTC. This translates into CASSYSYQGNIQYF.

The chain couples TRBV29-1 to TRBJ2-2; 10 positions agree with TRBD2. The length of the CDR3 is 12 residues. Germline CDR1 is SQVTM and CDR2 is ANQGSEA. CDR3 coding DNA: TGCAGTTTAGCGGGGGGCACCGGGGAGCTGTTTTTT. Protein sequence: CSLAGGTGELFF.

In its sample, this clone was seen a few times. The V gene is TRBV29-1, the J gene TRBJ2-1; D unresolved. This CDR3 region has 13 residues. The V end lost 5 bases, the J end lost 0 bases, and 8 bases lay between the germline ends. Looked up from germline, CDR1 is SQVTM and CDR2 is ANQGSEA. Written as DNA, the CDR3 is TGCAGCGTTCTACTGAGCTCCTACAATGAGCAGTTCTTC. It specifies CSVLLSSYNEQFF.

This clone has just one count. The chain combines TRBV11-2 with TRBJ2-5; no reliable D call. Deletions cut 4 bases from V and 5 bases from J, with 2 bases between. Germline V lookup: CDR1 SGHAT, CDR2 FQNNGV. This CDR3 contains 10 residues. CDR3 in amino acids: CASSSETQYF. The CDR3 DNA follows: TGTGCCAGCAGCTCCGAGACCCAGTACTTC.

This clone was counted only a few times. The chain joins TRBV4-2 to TRBJ2-5; 11 bases match TRBD1. Germline CDR1 LGHNA, CDR2 YNFKEQ. The CDR3 loop spans 16 amino acids. V lost 4 bases, J lost 5 bases, and 9 bases stayed unmatched. CDR3 in amino acids: CASSLHPGQGVETQYF. DNA of the CDR3: TGTGCCAGCAGCCTACACCCGGGACAGGGGGTGGAGACCCAGTACTTC.

The V call is TRBV2, the J call TRBJ2-3; D is ambiguous. Trimming shortened V by 5 bases and J by 6 bases, and 18 bases separated the two germline ends. Germline CDR1 and CDR2: SNHLY and FYNNEI. The CDR3 is 15 residues long. The CDR3 region has the DNA TGTGCCAGCAGTAAAGAAGCTTATTCCCCCGATACGCAGTATTTT. Encoded protein: CASSKEAYSPDTQYF.

This clone was seen more than once but under ten times. The rearrangement links TRBV29-1 to TRBJ2-3; 8 positions match TRBD2. Trimming at V came to 7 bases and at J to 0 bases, leaving 3 bases not matched to a gene. The CDR3 spans 13 residues. Germline CDR1 is SQVTM and CDR2 is ANQGSEA. The CDR3, as DNA: TGCAGCGGAAAGCGGGAGAGCACAGATACGCAGTATTTT. This codes for CSGKRESTDTQYF.

The chain carries TRBV4-1 and TRBJ2-7, with a tentative D call TRBD2 (6 bases). CDR1 is MGHRA and CDR2 is YSYEKL in the germline V gene. CDR3 length: 17 amino acids. V gave up 3 bases and J gave up 1 base, with 19 bases separating them. The CDR3 DNA reads TGCGCCAGCAGCCAGGACCCAACGGGACTTGAATCCTACGAGCAGTACTTC. It yields the protein CASSQDPTGLESYEQYF.

The rearrangement uses TRBV30 and TRBJ1-5; 10 positions match TRBD1. Per the germline V gene, CDR1 is GTSNPN and CDR2 is SVGIG (reference sequence). The CDR3 contains 16 residues. V shed 1 base and J 5 bases; nucleotides not matched to a gene: 8. The CDR3 reads CAWSAFTTGGDQPQHF. The CDR3 coding sequence is TGTGCCTGGAGTGCCTTCACGACAGGGGGCGATCAGCCCCAGCATTTT.

This clone was seen repeatedly, ten times or more. This sequence joins TRBV7-9 and TRBJ2-5; 10 bases line up with TRBD2. V lost 0 bases to trimming and J lost 5 bases; unmatched junction nucleotides: 6. The germline V gene has CDR1 SEHNR and CDR2 FQNEAQ (reference sequence). The length of the CDR3 is 16 residues. The CDR3 here is CASSLAAGGPRETQYF. For the CDR3, the DNA is TGTGCCAGCAGCTTAGCAGCGGGAGGGCCGCGGGAGACCCAGTACTTC. The entire variable domain, with the rest obtained from reference TRBV7-9 and TRBJ2-5, is as follows: DTGVSQNPRHKITKRGQNVTFRCDPISEHNRLYWYRQTLGQGPEFLTYFQNEAQLEKSRLLSDRFSAERPKGSFSTLEIQRTEQGDSAMYLCASSLAAGGPRETQYFGPGTRLLVL.

The chain recombines TRBV29-1 with TRBJ1-5, with TRBD1 matching 7 bases. The germline V gene has CDR1 SQVTM and CDR2 ANQGSEA. Germline trimming cut 6 bases from V and 5 bases from J; bases unmatched to any gene: 7. The CDR3 length is 13 residues. The CDR3, as DNA: TGCAGCGTGAGACAGGGTCGGGATCAGCCCCAGCATTTT. This gives the protein CSVRQGRDQPQHF.

The chain combines TRBV4-3 with TRBJ2-3; 8 nucleotides match TRBD2. The V segment lost 0 bases and the J segment 1 base; nucleotides outside the gene matches: 6. The CDR3 spans 17 residues. The V gene's germline CDR1 is LGHNA and CDR2 YSLEER. CDR3 region: CASSQDGETSGTDTQYF. The CDR3 coding sequence is TGCGCCAGCAGCCAAGATGGGGAGACTAGCGGCACAGATACGCAGTATTTT.

This clone was seen a few times. J is TRBJ2-1 and V is TRBV9, with D perhaps TRBD2 (5 bases). Germline loops: CDR1 SGDLS, CDR2 YYNGEE. There are 15 residues in the CDR3. V lost 2 bases to trimming and J lost 0 bases, with 9 bases between them. The CDR3 region is CASSVEVFSYNEQFF. CDR3 coding DNA: TGTGCCAGCAGCGTGGAGGTCTTCTCCTACAATGAGCAGTTCTTC.

The chain employs TRBV7-2 and TRBJ2-6; D is possibly TRBD1 (5 bases). V was cut by 0 bases and J by 4 bases, with 7 bases left in between. CDR1 and CDR2 (germline): SGHTA, FQGNSA. The CDR3 totals 15 residues. CDR3 in amino acids: CASSLAGQGANVLTF. Written as DNA, the CDR3 is TGTGCCAGCAGCTTAGCAGGACAAGGGGCCAACGTCCTGACTTTC.

V is TRBV5-1 and J is TRBJ2-1, with 8 nucleotides matching TRBD2. This CDR3 spans 15 amino acids. Germline V gives CDR1 SGHRS, CDR2 YFSETQ. After removal of 5 bases from V and 0 bases from J, the junction contained 4 bases not matched to a gene. In DNA form, the CDR3 reads TGCGCCAGCAGATTCACTAGCGGCTCCTACAATGAGCAGTTCTTC. As protein: CASRFTSGSYNEQFF.

The chain combines TRBV29-1 with TRBJ1-2; D may be TRBD1 (6 bases). CDR3 length: 12 residues. V lost 7 bases to trimming and J lost 6 bases, with 15 bases between them. CDR1 and CDR2 (germline): SQVTM, ANQGSEA. CDR3 region: CSGLTGQDGYTF. CDR3 in DNA: TGCAGCGGCCTCACAGGGCAGGATGGCTACACCTTC.

V is TRBV6-6 and J is TRBJ1-1; D not resolved. Trimming took 2 bases from V and 4 from J, leaving 11 bases between them. Germline V gene sequence: CDR1 MNHNY, CDR2 SVGAGI (reference sequence). This CDR3 spans 14 amino acids. Here the CDR3 DNA reads TGTGCCAGCAGTTACGCAATCCGATCCACTGAAGCTTTCTTT. As protein: CASSYAIRSTEAFF.

The chain combines TRBV30 with TRBJ2-1; D might be TRBD1 or TRBD2, each matching 5 bases. Trimming took 0 bases from V and 9 from J, leaving 12 bases between them. From germline, CDR1 is GTSNPN and CDR2 SVGIG (reference sequence). The CDR3 sequence is 13 residues long. The CDR3 bases are TGTGCCTGGAGTGTTGTAGCTGGGGGTGAGCAGTTCTTC. This sequence encodes CAWSVVAGGEQFF.

The V gene is TRBV29-1, the J gene TRBJ2-1; 8 bases match TRBD1. Germline V gene sequence: CDR1 SQVTM, CDR2 ANQGSEA. With 8 bases clipped from V and 6 bases from J, the junction kept 12 bases outside the gene matches. CDR3 length equals 14 residues. CDR3 bases: TGCAGCACAACACAGGGGGGTAACATCAATGAGCAGTTCTTC. Its protein is CSTTQGGNINEQFF.

The chain links TRBV6-5 to TRBJ2-6; the D call may be TRBD1 or TRBD2 (6 bases each). CDR1 is MNHEY, CDR2 SVGAGI, per germline. The CDR3 runs 15 residues. V gave up 6 bases and J gave up 4 bases, with 13 bases separating them. CDR3 DNA: TGTGCCAGCAGCCCCAGGGGAGGAGGGGCCAACGTCCTGACTTTC. It yields the protein CASSPRGGGANVLTF.

The chain combines TRBV9 with TRBJ1-2; 9 nucleotides agree with TRBD1. The CDR3 is made up of 19 amino acids. The junction had 18 bases not matched to a gene; V was cut back by 2 bases and J by 4 bases. Germline V lookup: CDR1 SGDLS, CDR2 YYNGEE. Here the CDR3 DNA reads TGTGCCAGCAGCGTCGGGTTTACCCTGGACAGGGGCGGCGGCTATGGCTACACCTTC. Translating it yields CASSVGFTLDRGGGYGYTF.